This T cell receptor beta chain was obtained from a study of PD-L1 blockade in urothelial cancer. Study at large: Blood yielded a median of around 140,000 T cells per sample.

Only in-frame clones appear in the TCRdb table, and some are missing; sequencing was by immunoSEQ multiplex PCR. In the table there are some 41,000 clones, around 88% of which are singletons. The source is a man at least 80 years old with urothelial cancer. The sample was PBMCs, taken around atezolizumab (anti-PD-L1) treatment.

The DNA of the CDR3 is TGTGCCAGCAGTGAAGAAAGGGGGCGGCGAGAGCAGTACTTC. Its translation is CASSEERGRREQYF. The chain recombines TRBV2 with TRBJ2-7; 7 nucleotides agree with TRBD1. This CDR3 spans 14 amino acids. The V gene's germline CDR1 is SNHLY and CDR2 FYNNEI. Losses at the gene ends were 1 base for V and 7 bases for J; bases not matched to a gene: 7.